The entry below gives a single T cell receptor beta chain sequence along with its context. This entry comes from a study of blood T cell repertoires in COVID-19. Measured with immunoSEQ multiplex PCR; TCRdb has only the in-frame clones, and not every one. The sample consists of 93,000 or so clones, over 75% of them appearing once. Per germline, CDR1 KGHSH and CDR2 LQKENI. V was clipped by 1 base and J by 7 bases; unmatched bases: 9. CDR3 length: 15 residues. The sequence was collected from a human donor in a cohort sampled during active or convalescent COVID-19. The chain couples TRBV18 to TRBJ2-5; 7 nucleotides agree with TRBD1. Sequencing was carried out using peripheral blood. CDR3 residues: CASSPRDRVQGTQYF. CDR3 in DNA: TGTGCCAGCTCACCACGAGACAGGGTACAGGGGACCCAGTACTTC.